One sample yielded the 25 T cell receptor beta chains listed below, sequenced in a study of T cell changes during pregnancy in multiple sclerosis. Repertoires were generated with immunoSEQ multiplex PCR, while TCRdb's copy carries only in-frame clones and drops some. The sample lists 75,000 to 100,000 clones; roughly 89% were seen once. The sample consisted of peripheral blood, taken after pregnancy. The receptor set was obtained from a female donor in good health, enrolled as a control in a pregnancy study.

The chain has TRBV5-6 and TRBJ2-7; D may be TRBD1 (6 bases). The ends were cut back, 3 bases at V and 6 bases at J, with 19 bases in the middle. The CDR3 totals 15 residues. From germline, CDR1 is SGHDT and CDR2 YYEEEE. The CDR3 coding sequence is TGTGCCAGCAGCTCACCTACGTATCAGGGGCGCGAGCAGTACTTC. This codes for CASSSPTYQGREQYF.

The chain carries TRBV10-3 and TRBJ1-1; D is undetermined. This CDR3 region has 14 residues. The germline gives CDR1 ENHRY, CDR2 SYGVKD. Trimming cost V 2 bases and J 4 bases, with 11 bases left between them. For the CDR3, the DNA is TGTGCCATCAGTGAGCCGAATAGTGTCACTGAAGCTTTCTTT. Translating it yields CAISEPNSVTEAFF.

The chain uses TRBV6-6 and TRBJ1-1; no reliable D call. Germline CDR1 reads MNHNY; CDR2 reads SVGAGI (reference sequence). Trimming shortened V by 3 bases and J by 5 bases, and 4 bases separated the two germline ends. This CDR3 contains 11 residues. In DNA, the CDR3 is TGTGCCAGCAGTTATTATACTGAAGCTTTCTTT. This sequence encodes CASSYYTEAFF.

The V and J genes are TRBV27 and TRBJ1-2, with 7 positions matching TRBD1. This CDR3 contains 14 residues. Germline values: CDR1 MNHEY, CDR2 SMNVEV (reference sequence). The V segment lost 5 bases and the J segment 1 base; nucleotides outside the gene matches: 4. CDR3 coding DNA: TGTGCCAGCAGTCGACAGGGAGGTAACTATGGCTACACCTTC. Protein: CASSRQGGNYGYTF.

This clone was seen a few times. In the same sample, other DNA sequences code for this CDR3. The V gene is TRBV30, the J gene TRBJ1-1; D is possibly TRBD1 (5 bases). V was trimmed by 0 bases and J by 3 bases, leaving 8 bases between them. Germline assignment: CDR1 GTSNPN and CDR2 SVGIG (reference sequence). This CDR3 spans 13 amino acids. The CDR3 here is CAWSVRGDTEAFF. As DNA, the CDR3 is TGTGCCTGGAGTGTACGGGGGGACACTGAAGCTTTCTTT.

The chain employs TRBV9 and TRBJ2-7; 9 bases are shared with TRBD1. V was pared by 1 base and J by 5 bases, with 1 base of the junction left unmatched. CDR3 length: 13 residues. The germline V gene encodes CDR1 SGDLS and CDR2 YYNGEE. DNA of the CDR3: TGTGCCAGCAGCGTACGACAGGGGGACGAGCAGTACTTC. It yields the protein CASSVRQGDEQYF.

The V and J genes are TRBV29-1 and TRBJ2-2; 9 bases match TRBD2. This CDR3 is 15 amino acids long. Germline-derived CDR1 and CDR2 are SQVTM and ANQGSEA. V dropped 5 bases and J dropped 4; count of bases not matched to a gene: 8. Written as DNA, the CDR3 is TGCAGCGTTTATCCTAGCGGGGTACTCACCGGGGAGCTGTTTTTT. Protein product: CSVYPSGVLTGELFF.

Only one count was recorded for this clone. This chain links TRBV4-3 with TRBJ2-5; a weak D match, TRBD2 (5 bases). The CDR3 is made up of 14 amino acids. Germline CDR1 is LGHNA and CDR2 is YSLEER. V lost 0 bases to trimming and J lost 4 bases, with 9 bases between them. The CDR3 here is CASSQELEGETQYF. The CDR3 DNA is TGCGCCAGCAGCCAAGAATTAGAGGGAGAGACCCAGTACTTC.

This chain uses TRBV6-5 with TRBJ1-1, with D unresolved. The CDR3 sequence is 14 residues long. Germline V gives CDR1 MNHEY, CDR2 SVGAGI. Deletions cut 2 bases from V and 4 bases from J, with 11 bases between. The CDR3 coding sequence is TGTGCCAGCAGTTACCATAGGGAGGGCACTGAAGCTTTCTTT. Protein: CASSYHREGTEAFF.

This clone occurred a few times. This chain connects TRBV19 to TRBJ1-1; no reliable D call. CDR1 and CDR2 (germline): LNHDA, SQIVND (reference sequence). This CDR3 spans 13 amino acids. V shed 7 bases and J shed 6 bases, with 15 bases lying between them. This chain's CDR3 is CASNPSRMSEAFF. CDR3 nucleotides: TGTGCCAGTAACCCGAGCCGAATGTCTGAAGCTTTCTTT. The variable domain in full, completed from reference TRBV19 and TRBJ1-1, reads DGGITQSPKYLFRKEGQNVTLSCEQNLNHDAMYWYRQDPGQGLRLIYYSQIVNDFQKGDIAEGYSVSREKKESFPLTVTSAQKNPTAFYLCASNPSRMSEAFFGQGTRLTVV.

The chain uses TRBV5-1 and TRBJ1-1; D not resolved. CDR1 and CDR2 from the germline V gene are SGHRS and YFSETQ. CDR3 length equals 13 residues. The germline V and J ends were trimmed by 0 bases and 0 bases, with 3 bases remaining between them. The CDR3 spells CASSLVMNTEAFF. Written as DNA, the CDR3 is TGCGCCAGCAGCTTGGTTATGAACACTGAAGCTTTCTTT.

As DNA, the CDR3 is TGTGCCAGCAGTAATCTGGGCATATCGCCCCAGCATTTT. It is translated as CASSNLGISPQHF. V is TRBV6-1 and J is TRBJ1-5; D remains unclear. The ends were cut back, 5 bases at V and 9 bases at J, with 14 bases in the middle. Per the germline V gene, CDR1 is MNHNS and CDR2 is SASEGT. There are 13 residues in the CDR3.

This rearrangement joins TRBV6-6 to TRBJ2-4; a possible D gene is TRBD1 (6 bases). The CDR3 runs 16 residues. Trimming took 2 bases from V and 0 from J, leaving 11 bases between them. Per germline, CDR1 MNHNY and CDR2 SVGAGI (reference sequence). Written as DNA, the CDR3 is TGTGCCAGCAGTTACGGGCAGGGGTTAGCCAAAAACATTCAGTACTTC. It codes for CASSYGQGLAKNIQYF.

V gene TRBV10-2 combines with J gene TRBJ2-5; 9 bases are shared with TRBD2. V shed 6 bases, J shed 4 bases, and the junction held 9 bases outside the gene matches. This CDR3 is 15 amino acids long. In germline, CDR1 is WSHSY, CDR2 SAAADI. CDR3 nucleotides: TGCGCCAGCAGCCTGAGCGGGGGGTTGGTAGAGACCCAGTACTTC. Its protein product is CASSLSGGLVETQYF.

This chain connects TRBV6-5 to TRBJ1-2, with 10 bases that match TRBD1. The CDR3 loop spans 16 amino acids. Unmatched junction bases numbered 9, after V lost 2 bases and J lost 6 bases. The V gene's germline CDR1 is MNHEY and CDR2 SVGAGI. For the CDR3, the DNA is TGTGCCAGCAGTTACCTCTTTCGGACAGGGGGGGATGGCTACACCTTC. Its protein product is CASSYLFRTGGDGYTF.

V is TRBV6-6 and J is TRBJ1-5, with 9 bases fitting TRBD1. In germline, CDR1 is MNHNY, CDR2 SVGAGI (reference sequence). V lost 2 bases, J lost 7 bases, and 0 bases stayed unmatched. The CDR3 loop spans 13 amino acids. Written as DNA, the CDR3 is TGTGCCAGCAGTTACGACAGGGGGCAGCCCCAGCATTTT. Protein sequence: CASSYDRGQPQHF.

The chain has TRBV28 and TRBJ1-2, with D possibly matching TRBD1 (5 bases). V lost 5 bases to trimming and J lost 6 bases, with 16 bases between them. The germline gives CDR1 MDHEN, CDR2 SYDVKM. The length of the CDR3 is 14 residues. The CDR3 region has the DNA TGTGCCAGCAGTCGCCGACAGATCCTTGATGGCTACACCTTC. Translation: CASSRRQILDGYTF.

The chain links TRBV10-3 to TRBJ1-5; D might be TRBD1 (6 bases). There are 13 residues in the CDR3. Germline V gene sequence: CDR1 ENHRY, CDR2 SYGVKD. The V and J ends lost 10 bases and 3 bases respectively, with 13 bases between them. The CDR3 sequence is CATLQGNNQPQHF. CDR3 sequence (DNA): TGTGCCACCCTACAGGGTAACAATCAGCCCCAGCATTTT.

In the case of this clone: The same CDR3 can be traced to other DNA sequences in this sample. The chain links TRBV18 to TRBJ2-5; D might be TRBD1 (6 bases). V was clipped by 3 bases and J by 2 bases, with 7 bases between them. Per the germline V gene, CDR1 is KGHSH and CDR2 is LQKENI. CDR3 length: 13 residues. CDR3 residues: CASSPGQQETQYF. CDR3 bases: TGTGCCAGCTCACCCGGACAGCAAGAGACCCAGTACTTC. The variable domain in full, completed from reference TRBV18 and TRBJ2-5, reads NAGVMQNPRHLVRRRGQEARLRCSPMKGHSHVYWYRQLPEEGLKFMVYLQKENIIDESGMPKERFSAEFPKEGPSILRIQQVVRGDSAAYFCASSPGQQETQYFGPGTRLLVL.

This clone was seen just once. The V and J genes are TRBV10-3 and TRBJ1-2; 8 bases are a match to TRBD1. Germline V CDR1 and CDR2: ENHRY, SYGVKD. This CDR3 has 13 amino acids. After removal of 10 bases from V and 3 bases from J, the junction contained 7 bases not matched to a gene. The CDR3 DNA reads as TGTGCCAGCTCAGGGGGCCCATACTATGGCTACACCTTC. Protein product: CASSGGPYYGYTF.

V is TRBV7-9 and J is TRBJ1-6; maybe TRBD1 (6 bases). V shed 3 bases and J shed 1 base, with 16 bases lying between them. CDR1 and CDR2 from the germline V gene are SEHNR and FQNEAQ (reference sequence). The CDR3 extends over 18 amino acids. This chain's CDR3 is CASSFAYRVESYNSPLHF. The CDR3 DNA sequence: TGTGCCAGCAGCTTCGCCTACAGGGTTGAGTCCTATAATTCACCCCTCCACTTT.

The chain combines TRBV4-1 with TRBJ2-5; 9 bases fit TRBD1. CDR3 length: 17 amino acids. Losses at the gene ends were 2 bases for V and 4 bases for J; bases not matched to a gene: 11. Looked up from germline, CDR1 is MGHRA and CDR2 is YSYEKL. The CDR3 DNA is TGCGCCAGCAGCCAATCCCTCCAACAGGGGGCCGGAGAGACCCAGTACTTC. This gives the protein CASSQSLQQGAGETQYF.

This clone is a singleton in its sample. This sequence joins TRBV14 and TRBJ1-1; D unclear. The germline V gene encodes CDR1 SGHDN and CDR2 FVKESK. The CDR3 sequence is 12 residues long. V shed 2 bases and J shed 6 bases, with 7 bases lying between them. The CDR3 nucleotides are TGTGCCAGCAGCCAACCCCCGGCTGAAGCTTTCTTT. Translated, it gives CASSQPPAEAFF.

This chain links TRBV7-2 with TRBJ1-5; 7 bases map to TRBD1. The CDR3 consists of 12 residues. With V trimmed by 6 bases and J by 7 bases, 3 bases remained unmatched. Germline V gives CDR1 SGHTA, CDR2 FQGNSA. The CDR3 protein is CASSDRAQPQHF. The CDR3 DNA sequence: TGTGCCAGCAGTGACAGGGCCCAGCCCCAGCATTTT.

This chain connects TRBV18 to TRBJ1-1, with D possibly TRBD1 on 6 matching bases. Trimming took 6 bases from V and 3 from J, leaving 11 bases between them. This CDR3 spans 13 amino acids. The germline V gene has CDR1 KGHSH and CDR2 LQKENI. In nucleotides, the CDR3 is TGTGCCAGCTCCCGGGGGGGGCACACTGAAGCTTTCTTT. Translating gives CASSRGGHTEAFF.